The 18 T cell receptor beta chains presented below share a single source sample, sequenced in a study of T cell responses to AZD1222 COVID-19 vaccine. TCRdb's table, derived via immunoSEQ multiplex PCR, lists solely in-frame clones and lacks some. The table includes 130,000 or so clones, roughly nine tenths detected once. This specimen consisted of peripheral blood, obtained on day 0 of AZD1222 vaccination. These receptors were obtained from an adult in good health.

This CDR3 is CASRLTSSYEQYF. CDR3 coding DNA: TGTGCCAGCAGACTGACATCATCCTACGAGCAGTACTTC. This chain connects TRBV27 to TRBJ2-7; D is uncertain. The V and J ends lost 6 bases and 1 base respectively, with 10 bases between them. The CDR3 extends over 13 amino acids. Germline CDR1 MNHEY, CDR2 SMNVEV (reference sequence).

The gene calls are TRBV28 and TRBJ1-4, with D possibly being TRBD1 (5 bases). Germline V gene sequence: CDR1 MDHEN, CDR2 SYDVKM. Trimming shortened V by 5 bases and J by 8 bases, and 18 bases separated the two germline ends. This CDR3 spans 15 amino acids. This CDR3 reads CASSVPGGRWEKLFF. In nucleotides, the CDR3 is TGTGCCAGCAGTGTCCCCGGGGGAAGATGGGAAAAACTGTTTTTT.

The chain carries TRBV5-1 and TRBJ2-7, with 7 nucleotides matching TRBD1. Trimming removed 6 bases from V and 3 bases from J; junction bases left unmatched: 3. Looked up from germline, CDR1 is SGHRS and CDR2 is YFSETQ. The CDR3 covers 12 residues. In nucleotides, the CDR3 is TGCGCCAGCACGGGACAGAGCTACGAGCAGTACTTC. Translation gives CASTGQSYEQYF.

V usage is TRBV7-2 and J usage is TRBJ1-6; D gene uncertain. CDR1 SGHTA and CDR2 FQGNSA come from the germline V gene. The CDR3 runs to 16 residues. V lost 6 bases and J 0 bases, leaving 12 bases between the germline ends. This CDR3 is CASSTGLRSYNSPLHF. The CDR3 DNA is TGTGCCAGCAGTACTGGGCTCCGCTCCTATAATTCACCCCTCCACTTT.

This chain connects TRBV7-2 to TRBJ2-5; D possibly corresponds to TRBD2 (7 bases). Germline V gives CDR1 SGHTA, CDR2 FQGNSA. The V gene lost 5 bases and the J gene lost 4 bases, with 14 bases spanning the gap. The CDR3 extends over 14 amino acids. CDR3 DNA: TGTGCCAGCAGCCGCGGGGGCAGGGCAGAGACCCAGTACTTC. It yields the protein CASSRGGRAETQYF.

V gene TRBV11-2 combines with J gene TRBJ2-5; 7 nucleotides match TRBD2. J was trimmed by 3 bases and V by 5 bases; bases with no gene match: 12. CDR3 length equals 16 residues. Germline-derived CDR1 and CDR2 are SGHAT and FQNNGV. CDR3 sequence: CASSPNPGTTKETQYF. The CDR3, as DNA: TGTGCCAGCAGCCCCAACCCAGGGACTACGAAAGAGACCCAGTACTTC.

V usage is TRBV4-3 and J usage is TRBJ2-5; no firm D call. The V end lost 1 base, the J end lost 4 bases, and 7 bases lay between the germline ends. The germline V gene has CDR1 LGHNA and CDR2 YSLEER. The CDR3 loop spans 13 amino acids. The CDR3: CASSQVFRETQYF. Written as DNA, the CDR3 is TGCGCCAGCAGCCAAGTTTTTCGAGAGACCCAGTACTTC.

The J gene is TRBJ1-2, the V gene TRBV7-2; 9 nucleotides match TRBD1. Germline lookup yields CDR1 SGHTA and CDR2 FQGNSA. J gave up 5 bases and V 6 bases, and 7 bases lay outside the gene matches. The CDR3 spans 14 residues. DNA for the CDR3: TGTGCCAGCAGGTACAGGGGGCGCGAGTATGGCTACACCTTC. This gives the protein CASRYRGREYGYTF.

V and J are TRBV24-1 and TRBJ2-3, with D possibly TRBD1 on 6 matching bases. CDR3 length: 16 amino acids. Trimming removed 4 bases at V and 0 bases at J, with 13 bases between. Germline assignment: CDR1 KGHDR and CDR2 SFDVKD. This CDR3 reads CATSEKTGRSTDTQYF. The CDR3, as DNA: TGTGCCACCAGTGAAAAGACAGGACGAAGCACAGATACGCAGTATTTT.

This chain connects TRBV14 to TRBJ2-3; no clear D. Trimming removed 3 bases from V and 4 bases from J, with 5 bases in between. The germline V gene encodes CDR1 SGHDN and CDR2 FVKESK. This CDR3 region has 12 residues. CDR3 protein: CASSHRSDTQYF. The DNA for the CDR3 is TGTGCCAGCAGCCATAGGTCAGATACGCAGTATTTT.

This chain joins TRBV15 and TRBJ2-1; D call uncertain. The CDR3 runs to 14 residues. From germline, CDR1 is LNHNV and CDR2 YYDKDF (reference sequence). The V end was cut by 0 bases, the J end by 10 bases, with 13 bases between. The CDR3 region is CATSRDNALREQFF. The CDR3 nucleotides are TGTGCCACCAGCAGAGATAATGCACTGCGAGAGCAGTTCTTC.

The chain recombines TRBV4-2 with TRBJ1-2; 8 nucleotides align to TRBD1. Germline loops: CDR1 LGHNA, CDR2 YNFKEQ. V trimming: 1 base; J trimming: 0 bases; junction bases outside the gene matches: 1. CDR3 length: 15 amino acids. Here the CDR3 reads CASSQVTGANYGYTF. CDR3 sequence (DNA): TGTGCCAGCAGCCAAGTGACAGGGGCTAACTATGGCTACACCTTC.

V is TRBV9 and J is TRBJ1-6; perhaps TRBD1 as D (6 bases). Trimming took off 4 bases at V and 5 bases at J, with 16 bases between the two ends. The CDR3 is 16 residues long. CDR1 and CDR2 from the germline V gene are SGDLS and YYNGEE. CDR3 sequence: CASSPGRGGDNSPLHF. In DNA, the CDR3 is TGTGCCAGCAGCCCGGGAAGGGGGGGAGATAATTCACCCCTCCACTTT.

CDR3 bases: TGTGCCAGCAGCTTTCAACAGACCCGCACAGATACGCAGTATTTT. This sequence encodes CASSFQQTRTDTQYF. The chain has TRBV7-2 and TRBJ2-3; D is unresolved. Germline assignment: CDR1 SGHTA and CDR2 FQGNSA. V lost 3 bases, J lost 1 base, and 11 bases lay in between. CDR3 size: 15 residues.

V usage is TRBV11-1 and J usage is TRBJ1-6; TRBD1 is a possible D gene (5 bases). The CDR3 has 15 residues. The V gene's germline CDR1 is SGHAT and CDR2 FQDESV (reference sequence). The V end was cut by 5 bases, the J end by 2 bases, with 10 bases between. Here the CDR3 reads CASSLRQPYNSPLHF. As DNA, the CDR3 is TGTGCCAGCAGCCTCAGACAGCCCTATAATTCACCCCTCCACTTT. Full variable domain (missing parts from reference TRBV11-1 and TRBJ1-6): EAEVAQSPRYKITEKSQAVAFWCDPISGHATLYWYRQILGQGPELLVQFQDESVVDDSQLPKDRFSAERLKGVDSTLKIQPAELGDSAMYLCASSLRQPYNSPLHFGNGTRLTVT.

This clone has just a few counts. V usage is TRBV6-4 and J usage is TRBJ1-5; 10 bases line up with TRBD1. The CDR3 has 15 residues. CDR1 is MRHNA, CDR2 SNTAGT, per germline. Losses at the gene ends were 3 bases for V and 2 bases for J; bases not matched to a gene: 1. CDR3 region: CASSEGTGGNQPQHF. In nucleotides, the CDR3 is TGTGCCAGCAGTGAGGGGACAGGGGGCAATCAGCCCCAGCATTTT.

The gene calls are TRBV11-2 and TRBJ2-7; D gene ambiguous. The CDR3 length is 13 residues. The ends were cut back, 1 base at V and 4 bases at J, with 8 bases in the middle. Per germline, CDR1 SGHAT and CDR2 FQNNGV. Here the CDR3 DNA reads TGTGCCAGCAGCTTAGTCCTAAGTTACGAGCAGTACTTC. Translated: CASSLVLSYEQYF.

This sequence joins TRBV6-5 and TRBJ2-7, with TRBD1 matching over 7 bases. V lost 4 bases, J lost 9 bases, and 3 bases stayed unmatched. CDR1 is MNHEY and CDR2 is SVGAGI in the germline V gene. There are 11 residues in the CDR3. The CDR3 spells CASSWDSWQYF. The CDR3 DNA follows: TGTGCCAGCAGTTGGGACAGCTGGCAGTACTTC.